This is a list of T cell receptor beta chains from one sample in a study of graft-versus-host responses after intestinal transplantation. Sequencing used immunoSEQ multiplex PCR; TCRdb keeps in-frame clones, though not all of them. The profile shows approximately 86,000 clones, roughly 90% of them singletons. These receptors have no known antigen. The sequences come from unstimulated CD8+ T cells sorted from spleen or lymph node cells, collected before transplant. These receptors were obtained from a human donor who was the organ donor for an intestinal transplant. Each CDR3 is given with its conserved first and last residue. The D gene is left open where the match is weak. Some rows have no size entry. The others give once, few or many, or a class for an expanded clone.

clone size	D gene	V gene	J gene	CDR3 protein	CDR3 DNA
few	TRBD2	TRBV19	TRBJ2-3	CASTPASGGGDTQYF	TGTGCCAGTACCCCGGCTAGCGGGGGGGGAGATACGCAGTATTTT
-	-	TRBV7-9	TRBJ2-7	CASSPPGHPYEQYF	TGTGCCAGCAGCCCCCCGGGACACCCCTACGAGCAGTACTTC
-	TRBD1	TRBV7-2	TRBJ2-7	CASSLGPGGYEQYF	TGTGCCAGCAGCTTAGGCCCAGGGGGCTACGAGCAGTACTTC
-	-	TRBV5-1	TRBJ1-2	CASSLRENVNYGYTF	TGCGCCAGCAGCTTGCGGGAAAACGTGAACTATGGCTACACCTTC
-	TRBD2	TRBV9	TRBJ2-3	CASSAPKAGGTDTQYF	TGTGCCAGCAGCGCCCCTAAAGCGGGGGGCACAGATACGCAGTATTTT
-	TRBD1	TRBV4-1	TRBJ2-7	CASSQGTGNYEQYF	TGCGCCAGCAGCCAAGGGACAGGGAATTACGAGCAGTACTTC
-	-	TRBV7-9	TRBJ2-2	CASSLATGLANTGELFF	TGTGCCAGCAGCTTAGCTACAGGCCTCGCGAACACCGGGGAGCTGTTTTTT
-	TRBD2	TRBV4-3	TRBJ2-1	CASSQGTSGYNEQFF	TGCGCCAGCAGCCAGGGGACTAGCGGATACAATGAGCAGTTCTTC
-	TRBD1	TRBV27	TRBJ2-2	CASSPSLTGVAGELFF	TGTGCCAGCAGTCCCAGTTTGACAGGGGTGGCCGGGGAGCTGTTTTTT
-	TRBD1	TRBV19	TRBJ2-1	CASSIWTGSSYNEQFF	TGTGCCAGTAGTATCTGGACAGGGAGCTCCTACAATGAGCAGTTCTTC
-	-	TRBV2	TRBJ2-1	CASTVNEQFF	TGTGCCAGCACCGTGAATGAGCAGTTCTTC
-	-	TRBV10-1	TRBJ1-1	CASSEWHRATEAFF	TGCGCCAGCAGTGAGTGGCACAGGGCCACTGAAGCTTTCTTT
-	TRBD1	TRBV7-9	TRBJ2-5	CASSATGWAQYF	TGTGCCAGCAGCGCGACAGGGTGGGCCCAGTACTTC
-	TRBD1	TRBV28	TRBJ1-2	CASSLPPPGQGGFGDYGYTF	TGTGCCAGCAGTTTACCCCCGCCGGGACAGGGCGGTTTTGGGGACTATGGCTACACCTTC
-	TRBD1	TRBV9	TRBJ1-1	CASSGTGTEAFF	TGTGCCAGCAGCGGGACAGGCACTGAAGCTTTCTTT
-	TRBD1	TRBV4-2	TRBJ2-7	CTSSQDWVQGTYEQYF	TGTACCAGCAGCCAAGATTGGGTACAGGGGACCTACGAGCAGTACTTC
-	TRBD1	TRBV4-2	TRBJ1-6	CASSQDARDRGLPNNSPIHF	TGTGCCAGCAGCCAAGACGCTCGGGACAGGGGGCTTCCTAATAATTCACCCATCCACTTT
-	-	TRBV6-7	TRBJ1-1	CASETGNTEAFF	TGTGCCAGCGAGACAGGGAACACTGAAGCTTTCTTT
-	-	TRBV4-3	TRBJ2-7	CAARRPSPYEQYF	TGCGCCGCGCGGCGCCCTAGCCCCTACGAGCAGTACTTC
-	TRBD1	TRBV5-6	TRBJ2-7	CASSTGTGNLAYEQYF	TGTGCCAGCAGCACCGGGACAGGGAATCTTGCCTACGAGCAGTACTTC
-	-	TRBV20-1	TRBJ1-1	CSARQGTEAFF	TGCAGTGCTAGACAGGGTACTGAAGCTTTCTTT
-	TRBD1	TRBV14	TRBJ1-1	CASSYGTGPTEAFF	TGTGCCAGCAGCTACGGGACAGGGCCCACTGAAGCTTTCTTT
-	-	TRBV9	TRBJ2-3	CASSSGVTSTDTQYF	TGTGCCAGCAGCTCGGGGGTAACTAGCACAGATACGCAGTATTTT
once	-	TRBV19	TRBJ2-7	CASSIFSGQGYEQYF	TGTGCCAGTAGTATTTTTAGCGGACAAGGCTACGAGCAGTACTTC
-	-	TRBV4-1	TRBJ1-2	CASSQEGSGYREGYTF	TGCGCCAGCAGCCAAGAGGGGTCGGGTTACAGGGAGGGCTACACCTTC
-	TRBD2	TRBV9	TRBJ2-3	CASSDRAGSTDTQYF	TGTGCCAGCAGCGACCGAGCGGGGTCCACAGATACGCAGTATTTT
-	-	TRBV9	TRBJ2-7	CASSATGYEQYF	TGTGCCAGCAGCGCTACAGGGTACGAGCAGTACTTC
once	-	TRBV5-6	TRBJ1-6	CASSLPGADYNSPLHF	TGTGCCAGCAGCTTGCCAGGGGCCGACTATAATTCACCTCTCCACTTT
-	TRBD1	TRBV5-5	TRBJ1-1	CASSSPGGTDLMNTEAFF	TGTGCCAGCAGCTCACCAGGGGGGACAGACTTAATGAACACTGAAGCTTTCTTT
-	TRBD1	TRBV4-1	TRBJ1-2	CASTYEQGSSYGYTF	TGCGCCAGCACCTATGAACAGGGGAGCTCTTATGGCTACACCTTC
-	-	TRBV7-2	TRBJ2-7	CASSPAGFVGAGAYEQYF	TGTGCCAGCAGCCCAGCGGGCTTTGTTGGCGCCGGGGCCTACGAGCAGTACTTC
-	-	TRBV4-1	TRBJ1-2	CASSQGDRTNYGYTF	TGCGCCAGCAGCCAAGGTGACAGGACTAACTATGGCTACACCTTC
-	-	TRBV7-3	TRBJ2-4	CASSLNLIGIQYF	TGTGCCAGCAGCTTAAACCTAATTGGCATTCAGTACTTC
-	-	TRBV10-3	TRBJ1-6	CAISESQGSNSPLHF	TGTGCCATCAGTGAGTCGCAGGGAAGTAATTCACCCCTCCACTTT
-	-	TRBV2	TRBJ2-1	CASSEIGRGLFNEQFF	TGTGCCAGCAGTGAAATAGGGCGGGGCCTTTTCAATGAGCAGTTCTTC
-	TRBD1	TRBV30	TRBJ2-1	CAWGQGAAVSEQFF	TGTGCCTGGGGGCAGGGGGCGGCAGTTAGTGAGCAGTTCTTC
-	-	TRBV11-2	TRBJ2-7	CASSLVLAGATYEQYF	TGTGCCAGCAGCTTAGTTTTAGCAGGGGCCACCTACGAGCAGTACTTC
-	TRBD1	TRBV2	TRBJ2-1	CASSQGAIGYNEQFF	TGTGCCAGCAGTCAGGGGGCAATCGGGTACAATGAGCAGTTCTTC